This record covers a single TCR beta chain. Antigen: not known. Germline loops: CDR1 SGHNT, CDR2 YYREEE (reference sequence). The CDR3 consists of 13 residues. The V segment lost 1 base and the J segment 4 bases; nucleotides outside the gene matches: 1. Repertoires were generated with immunoSEQ multiplex PCR, while TCRdb's copy carries only in-frame clones and drops some. The table lists approximately 140,000 clones, approximately 92% of them singletons, with about 2.1% in the top ten. This record belongs to a study of T cell responses to AZD1222 COVID-19 vaccine. Study-level points and caveats: Spike-specific TCR breadth and depth rose after two AZD1222 doses.

The specimen comprised peripheral blood, sampled 28 days after the second AZD1222 dose. V is TRBV5-4 and J is TRBJ1-1, with 7 positions matching TRBD1. The clonotype comes from an adult who received the AZD1222 COVID-19 vaccine. The CDR3 DNA reads TGTGCCAGCAGCTTGAACAGGGGCACTGAAGCTTTCTTT. It specifies CASSLNRGTEAFF. Using reference TRBV5-4 and TRBJ1-1 for the parts outside the CDR3, the full variable domain is ETGVTQSPTHLIKTRGQQVTLRCSSQSGHNTVSWYQQALGQGPQFIFQYYREEENGRGNFPPRFSGLQFPNYSSELNVNALELDDSALYLCASSLNRGTEAFFGQGTRLTVV.